This paragraph reports one T cell receptor (beta chain). This CDR3 is built from 15 residues. After removal of 3 bases from V and 5 bases from J, the junction contained 8 bases not matched to a gene. In germline, CDR1 is SGHRS, CDR2 YFSETQ. This sample was included in a study of blood T cell repertoires in COVID-19. Background on the study: In each case, the material was cDNA or gDNA derived from T cells, B-cell-depleted T cells, or PBMCs.

Original processing methods: How many nucleated cells were present was estimated from reference gene primer amplification. TCRdb's table, derived via immunoSEQ multiplex PCR, lists solely in-frame clones and lacks some. For V, J and clone size, that table is used; D and trimming come from the DNA. The sample yields about 74,000 clones, 70% to 90% seen once. This clonotype originated in a man in his 70s with active or convalescent COVID-19. The chain has TRBV5-1 and TRBJ2-3; 8 bases align to TRBD1. The specimen was peripheral blood. The DNA for the CDR3 is TGCGCCAGCAGCTACCGACAGGGGCGTCTAGATACGCAGTATTTT. Its protein product is CASSYRQGRLDTQYF.